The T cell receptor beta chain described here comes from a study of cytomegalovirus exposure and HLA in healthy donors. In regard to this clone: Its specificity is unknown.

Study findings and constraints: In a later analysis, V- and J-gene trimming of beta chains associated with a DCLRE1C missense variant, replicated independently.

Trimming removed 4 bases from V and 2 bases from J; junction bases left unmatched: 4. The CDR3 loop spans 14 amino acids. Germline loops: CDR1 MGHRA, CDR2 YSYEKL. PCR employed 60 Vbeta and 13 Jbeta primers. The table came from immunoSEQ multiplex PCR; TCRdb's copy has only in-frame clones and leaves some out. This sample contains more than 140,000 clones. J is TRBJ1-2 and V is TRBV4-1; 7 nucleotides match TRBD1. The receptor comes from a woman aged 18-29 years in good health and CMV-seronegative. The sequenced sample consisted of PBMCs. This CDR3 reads CASSPGTANYGYTF. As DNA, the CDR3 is TGCGCCAGCAGCCCCGGGACAGCAAACTATGGCTACACCTTC.